This T cell receptor (beta chain) appears in the sequencing data of a study of cytomegalovirus exposure and HLA in healthy donors. Study-wide context: From donors who were HLA-typed, an early data release held 65 million to 85 million unique TCRs.

The CDR3 totals 15 residues. 60 Vbeta and 13 Jbeta primers were used in PCR. The table came from immunoSEQ multiplex PCR; TCRdb's copy has only in-frame clones and leaves some out. This sample yields some 150,000 clones, of which approximately 78% are seen a single time; more than 3.5% belongs to the top ten. The clonotype comes from a woman in her thirties or forties in good health and CMV-seropositive. V usage is TRBV21-1 and J usage is TRBJ2-2; TRBD2 reflects the table's D call only, with no check against the DNA. TRBV21-1 is a documented pseudogene. The sample taken for sequencing was PBMCs. CDR3 protein: CASSKGERGTGELFF. For the CDR3, the DNA is TGTGCCAGCAGCAAAGGGGAGCGGGGGACCGGGGAGCTGTTTTTT.